Listed below are T cell receptor beta chains from one sample, sequenced in a study of T cell responses to AZD1222 COVID-19 vaccine. The repertoire was sequenced with immunoSEQ multiplex PCR; TCRdb's copy has only in-frame clones and lacks some. The data hold tens of thousands of clones, with around 89% observed a single time. Sequencing used peripheral blood, obtained 28 days after the second AZD1222 dose. The receptors derive from an adult who received the AZD1222 COVID-19 vaccine. CDR3s include the opening cysteine and the closing phenylalanine or tryptophan. Fields, in order: J gene, clone size, V gene, D gene, CDR3 protein, CDR3 DNA. A D gene is named only where the DNA matches it firmly. Only part of the rows carry a size: once, few, many, or a class if the clone is expanded.

J: TRBJ1-4; size: NA; V: TRBV5-6; D: NA; CDR3: CASSLVGRGNEKLFF; DNA: TGTGCCAGCAGCTTGGTGGGAAGGGGTAATGAAAAACTGTTTTTT
J: TRBJ2-7; size: NA; V: TRBV21-1; D: NA; CDR3: CARDAGHPHHSYEQYF; DNA: TGTGCCAGGGACGCTGGGCACCCACACCACTCCTACGAGCAGTACTTC
J: TRBJ1-4; size: NA; V: TRBV7-6; D: TRBD1; CDR3: CASSRTGINEKLFF; DNA: TGTGCCAGCAGCCGGACAGGGATAAATGAAAAACTGTTTTTT
J: TRBJ2-4; size: NA; V: TRBV6-6; D: NA; CDR3: CASKQRYIQYF; DNA: TGTGCCAGCAAACAGAGATACATTCAGTACTTC
J: TRBJ1-2; size: NA; V: TRBV11-2; D: TRBD1; CDR3: CASSPTGQGSYGYTF; DNA: TGTGCCAGCAGCCCGACAGGACAGGGTAGCTATGGCTACACCTTC
J: TRBJ2-5; size: NA; V: TRBV9; D: TRBD1; CDR3: CASSVTTGGGETQYF; DNA: TGTGCCAGCAGCGTGACTACAGGGGGAGGAGAGACCCAGTACTTC
J: TRBJ2-1; size: NA; V: TRBV19; D: TRBD2; CDR3: CASSIERREAYNEQFF; DNA: TGTGCCAGTAGTATCGAAAGGCGGGAGGCCTACAATGAGCAGTTCTTC
J: TRBJ1-1; size: NA; V: TRBV4-2; D: NA; CDR3: CASSQAGQYTEAFF; DNA: TGTGCCAGCAGCCAAGCCGGACAGTACACTGAAGCTTTCTTT
J: TRBJ1-5; size: NA; V: TRBV19; D: NA; CDR3: CASSPLGASNQPQHF; DNA: TGTGCCAGTAGTCCCCTCGGGGCGAGCAATCAGCCCCAGCATTTT
J: TRBJ1-1; size: NA; V: TRBV5-1; D: NA; CDR3: CASSLPIDRIDTEAFF; DNA: TGCGCCAGCAGCTTACCGATTGACAGGATCGACACTGAAGCTTTCTTT
J: TRBJ1-5; size: NA; V: TRBV2; D: NA; CDR3: CAVRYPGGGQPQHF; DNA: TGTGCCGTACGATACCCGGGAGGGGGTCAGCCCCAGCATTTT
J: TRBJ1-1; size: NA; V: TRBV11-1; D: TRBD1; CDR3: CASSKSTGPSTEAFF; DNA: TGTGCCAGCAGCAAATCGACAGGGCCGAGCACTGAAGCTTTCTTT
J: TRBJ2-2; size: NA; V: TRBV5-1; D: NA; CDR3: CASSSASSNTGELFF; DNA: TGCGCCAGCAGCTCCGCGTCCTCGAACACCGGGGAGCTGTTTTTT
J: TRBJ1-2; size: NA; V: TRBV15; D: TRBD1; CDR3: CATSSKDRPNGYTF; DNA: TGTGCCACCAGCTCAAAGGACAGGCCGAATGGCTACACCTTC
J: TRBJ1-4; size: NA; V: TRBV5-5; D: NA; CDR3: CASSLVSTVDGKLFF; DNA: TGTGCCAGCAGCTTGGTCTCGACCGTGGATGGAAAACTGTTTTTT
J: TRBJ2-7; size: NA; V: TRBV6-1; D: TRBD2; CDR3: CASTPSGRTYEQYF; DNA: TGTGCCAGCACTCCTAGCGGGAGAACCTACGAGCAGTACTTC
J: TRBJ2-5; size: NA; V: TRBV5-1; D: NA; CDR3: CASSTRQVSVETQYF; DNA: TGCGCCAGCAGCACCCGACAGGTTTCGGTCGAGACCCAGTACTTC
J: TRBJ2-5; size: NA; V: TRBV4-1; D: NA; CDR3: CASSRGFQETQYF; DNA: TGCGCCAGCAGCCGCGGGTTCCAAGAGACCCAGTACTTC
J: TRBJ2-1; size: NA; V: TRBV2; D: NA; CDR3: CASSFETSYNEQFF; DNA: TGTGCCAGCAGCTTTGAGACTAGTTACAATGAGCAGTTCTTC
J: TRBJ1-2; size: NA; V: TRBV29-1; D: NA; CDR3: CSVEVLVGVGNYGYTF; DNA: TGCAGCGTTGAAGTTTTGGTGGGGGTGGGTAACTATGGCTACACCTTC
J: TRBJ2-6; size: NA; V: TRBV4-2; D: TRBD1; CDR3: CASSQALQGVGTGANVLTF; DNA: TGTGCCAGCAGCCAAGCCCTCCAGGGGGTCGGCACTGGGGCCAACGTCCTGACTTTC
J: TRBJ2-3; size: NA; V: TRBV9; D: TRBD2; CDR3: CASSVGASGSGADTQYF; DNA: TGTGCCAGCAGCGTAGGAGCTAGCGGGAGTGGAGCAGATACGCAGTATTTT
J: TRBJ1-5; size: NA; V: TRBV4-2; D: NA; CDR3: CASSQDVVSSNQPQHF; DNA: TGTGCCAGCAGCCAAGATGTGGTCTCAAGCAATCAGCCCCAGCATTTT
J: TRBJ2-7; size: NA; V: TRBV30; D: TRBD1; CDR3: CAWSARTGINEQYF; DNA: TGTGCCTGGAGTGCCCGGACAGGGATCAACGAGCAGTACTTC
J: TRBJ1-6; size: NA; V: TRBV21-1; D: NA; CDR3: CASSKPTGGNNSPLHF; DNA: TGTGCCAGCAGCAAACCTACTGGCGGGAATAATTCACCCCTCCACTTT
J: TRBJ1-2; size: NA; V: TRBV6-4; D: TRBD1; CDR3: CASSDTAQGLDGYTF; DNA: TGTGCCAGCAGTGACACAGCACAGGGGTTGGATGGCTACACCTTC
J: TRBJ2-7; size: medium-sized; V: TRBV5-1; D: TRBD2; CDR3: CASSLDGTNPYEQYF; DNA: TGCGCCAGCAGCTTGGATGGGACTAACCCCTACGAGCAGTACTTC
J: TRBJ2-7; size: once; V: TRBV5-8; D: NA; CDR3: CASNSWGYEQYF; DNA: TGTGCCAGCAATTCCTGGGGTTACGAGCAGTACTTC
J: TRBJ2-5; size: NA; V: TRBV5-8; D: NA; CDR3: CASRPGPSQETQYF; DNA: TGTGCCAGCAGGCCTGGACCGTCCCAAGAGACCCAGTACTTC
J: TRBJ2-2; size: NA; V: TRBV6-5; D: NA; CDR3: CASSSSPEGTGELFF; DNA: TGTGCCAGCAGTTCTTCACCCGAGGGGACCGGGGAGCTGTTTTTT
J: TRBJ1-1; size: NA; V: TRBV5-4; D: NA; CDR3: CASSGPGSMNTEAFF; DNA: TGTGCCAGCAGCGGACCGGGATCCATGAACACTGAAGCTTTCTTT
J: TRBJ2-2; size: NA; V: TRBV24-1; D: NA; CDR3: CATSYITGKRERTGELFF; DNA: TGTGCCACCAGTTACATTACAGGGAAAAGGGAGCGGACCGGGGAGCTGTTTTTT
J: TRBJ1-4; size: NA; V: TRBV20-1; D: NA; CDR3: CSASQAGVSTNEKLFF; DNA: TGCAGTGCTAGTCAAGCTGGCGTTTCAACTAATGAAAAACTGTTTTTT
J: TRBJ2-7; size: NA; V: TRBV11-3; D: NA; CDR3: CASSLAGPADREQYF; DNA: TGTGCCAGCAGCTTAGCTGGCCCCGCAGATCGCGAGCAGTACTTC
J: TRBJ1-1; size: NA; V: TRBV7-9; D: NA; CDR3: CASSERPDTEAFF; DNA: TGTGCCAGCAGCGAGAGACCCGACACTGAAGCTTTCTTT
J: TRBJ2-5; size: NA; V: TRBV19; D: NA; CDR3: CASSSGQVETQYF; DNA: TGTGCCAGTAGTTCAGGTCAGGTGGAGACCCAGTACTTC
J: TRBJ2-7; size: NA; V: TRBV3-1/TRBV3-2; D: NA; CDR3: CASSQGGLMQYF; DNA: TGTGCCAGCAGCCAAGGGGGACTGATGCAGTACTTC
J: TRBJ2-3; size: NA; V: TRBV18; D: TRBD2; CDR3: CASSPGLAGSTDTQYF; DNA: TGTGCCAGCTCACCGGGACTAGCGGGGAGCACAGATACGCAGTATTTT
J: TRBJ1-5; size: few; V: TRBV5-1; D: NA; CDR3: CASSLVGGRQPQHF; DNA: TGCGCCAGCAGCTTGGTAGGGGGGCGTCAGCCCCAGCATTTT
J: TRBJ2-1; size: once; V: TRBV11-3; D: NA; CDR3: CASSLVAGLSSYNEQFF; DNA: TGTGCCAGCAGCTTAGTTGCCGGATTGAGCTCCTACAATGAGCAGTTCTTC
J: TRBJ1-1; size: NA; V: TRBV2; D: NA; CDR3: CASSGLGVNTEAFF; DNA: TGTGCCAGCAGTGGGCTAGGGGTAAACACTGAAGCTTTCTTT
J: TRBJ1-2; size: NA; V: TRBV19; D: TRBD1; CDR3: CASSIASGTGVGGGYTF; DNA: TGTGCCAGTAGTATAGCGTCCGGGACAGGTGTCGGTGGCGGCTACACCTTC
J: TRBJ2-3; size: NA; V: TRBV7-2; D: TRBD2; CDR3: CASSLVAGETDTQYF; DNA: TGTGCCAGCAGCTTAGTAGCGGGAGAGACAGATACGCAGTATTTT
J: TRBJ1-5; size: NA; V: TRBV10-3; D: TRBD1; CDR3: CAISESLTGFGAQHF; DNA: TGTGCCATCAGTGAGTCCCTGACAGGGTTTGGGGCCCAGCATTTT
J: TRBJ1-6; size: NA; V: TRBV11-3; D: NA; CDR3: CASSAYTWGTKNGSPLHF; DNA: TGTGCCAGCAGCGCCTATACATGGGGGACTAAGAATGGTTCACCCCTCCACTTT
J: TRBJ1-3; size: few; V: TRBV6-5; D: NA; CDR3: CASSYSTGTGNTIYF; DNA: TGTGCCAGCAGTTACTCAACAGGGACGGGAAACACCATATATTTT
J: TRBJ1-1; size: once; V: TRBV15; D: NA; CDR3: CATRAGDTEAFF; DNA: TGTGCCACCAGGGCAGGGGACACTGAAGCTTTCTTT
J: TRBJ2-7; size: NA; V: TRBV7-9; D: TRBD1; CDR3: CASSAPETGVEKNEQYF; DNA: TGTGCCAGCAGCGCTCCCGAGACAGGGGTCGAGAAAAACGAGCAGTACTTC
J: TRBJ2-1; size: NA; V: TRBV4-3; D: NA; CDR3: CPTGGNEQFF; DNA: TGCCCGACCGGGGGAAATGAGCAGTTCTTC
J: TRBJ1-3; size: NA; V: TRBV11-2; D: NA; CDR3: CASSLGPSSGNTIYF; DNA: TGTGCCAGCAGCTTGGGACCCTCCTCTGGAAACACCATATATTTT
J: TRBJ2-1; size: NA; V: TRBV19; D: TRBD2; CDR3: CASSLAGGGYNEQFF; DNA: TGTGCCAGTTCCTTAGCGGGAGGGGGTTACAATGAGCAGTTCTTC
J: TRBJ2-1; size: once; V: TRBV3-1/TRBV3-2; D: NA; CDR3: CASSQSTQLTQGSYQQFF; DNA: TGTGCCAGCAGCCAATCTACCCAACTTACACAGGGTAGTTACCAGCAGTTCTTC
J: TRBJ2-7; size: NA; V: TRBV28; D: TRBD1; CDR3: CASGQGASYEQYF; DNA: TGTGCCAGCGGACAGGGGGCCTCCTACGAGCAGTACTTC
J: TRBJ1-2; size: few; V: TRBV6-1; D: NA; CDR3: CASSEEGSTYGYTF; DNA: TGTGCCAGCAGTGAGGAGGGATCGACTTATGGCTACACCTTC
J: TRBJ2-7; size: NA; V: TRBV29-1; D: TRBD1; CDR3: CSVADRDPYEQYF; DNA: TGCAGCGTGGCTGACAGGGATCCCTACGAGCAGTACTTC
J: TRBJ2-1; size: NA; V: TRBV6-4; D: NA; CDR3: CARFPPGPPYNEQFF; DNA: TGTGCCAGGTTTCCCCCGGGGCCACCCTACAATGAGCAGTTCTTC
J: TRBJ2-3; size: NA; V: TRBV12-3/TRBV12-4; D: NA; CDR3: CASSSGDTQYF; DNA: TGTGCCAGCAGTTCCGGGGATACGCAGTATTTT
J: TRBJ2-3; size: few; V: TRBV11-2; D: TRBD2; CDR3: CASSLPRGRASDTQYF; DNA: TGTGCCAGCAGCTTACCCCGCGGGAGGGCCTCAGATACGCAGTATTTT
J: TRBJ2-2; size: NA; V: TRBV5-1; D: NA; CDR3: CASSWAVTANTGELFF; DNA: TGCGCCAGCAGCTGGGCGGTCACCGCGAACACCGGGGAGCTGTTTTTT